These 9 T cell receptor beta chains were all obtained from the same sample, sequenced in a study of cytomegalovirus exposure and HLA in healthy donors. PCR employed 60 Vbeta and 13 Jbeta primers. Only in-frame clones appear in the TCRdb table, and some are missing; sequencing was by immunoSEQ multiplex PCR. The sample shows some 25,000 clones, 75% to 85% of them seen only once. Input material: PBMCs. These receptors all stem from a male donor in good health and CMV-seronegative.

The V call is TRBV16, the J call TRBJ2-3; TRBD1 matches 8 bases. This CDR3 region has 17 residues. CDR1 is KGHSY and CDR2 is FQNENV in the germline V gene. The V segment lost 2 bases and the J segment 0 bases; nucleotides outside the gene matches: 7. The CDR3 spells CASSQDQGAFSTDTQYF. The CDR3 coding sequence is TGTGCCAGCAGCCAAGATCAGGGGGCGTTTAGCACAGATACGCAGTATTTT.

The chain carries TRBV5-6 and TRBJ2-1, with D unresolved. The CDR3 contains 14 residues. Trimming left V 0 bases short and J 7 bases short, with 11 bases between. The germline V gene has CDR1 SGHDT and CDR2 YYEEEE. CDR3 DNA sequence: TGTGCCAGCAGCTTGGGAAATAGTTGGAATGAGCAGTTCTTC. This gives the protein CASSLGNSWNEQFF. The whole variable domain, filled in from reference TRBV5-6 and TRBJ2-1, reads DAGVTQSPTHLIKTRGQQVTLRCSPKSGHDTVSWYQQALGQGPQFIFQYYEEEERQRGNFPDRFSGHQFPNYSSELNVNALLLGDSALYLCASSLGNSWNEQFFGPGTRLTVL.

The chain couples TRBV4-3 to TRBJ2-7; D may be TRBD2 (6 bases). The CDR3 runs 15 residues. In germline, CDR1 is LGHNA, CDR2 YSLEER. V lost 0 bases and J 3 bases, leaving 12 bases between the germline ends. The CDR3 reads CASSQESSGHYEQYF. The CDR3 bases are TGCGCCAGCAGCCAAGAAAGTAGCGGCCACTACGAGCAGTACTTC.

This chain links TRBV5-1 with TRBJ2-1, with 12 bases that match TRBD2. The J segment lost 9 bases and the V segment lost 3 bases, leaving 7 bases of the junction unmatched. CDR1 is SGHRS, CDR2 YFSETQ, per germline. The CDR3 has 15 residues. In DNA form, the CDR3 reads TGCGCCAGCAGCTCTAGCGGGAGGGCCGCTACTGAGCAGTTCTTC. As protein: CASSSSGRAATEQFF.

V usage is TRBV28 and J usage is TRBJ2-7; 12 nucleotides agree with TRBD2. The CDR3 is 15 amino acids. V lost 5 bases, J lost 5 bases, and 7 bases stayed unmatched. The germline CDR1 and CDR2 sequences are MDHEN and SYDVKM. CDR3: CASSTGLAGRDEQYF. DNA for the CDR3: TGTGCCAGCAGTACGGGACTAGCGGGTCGCGACGAGCAGTACTTC.

J is TRBJ1-2 and V is TRBV7-6, with 7 bases aligning to TRBD1. The CDR3 covers 13 residues. V dropped 5 bases and J dropped 2; count of bases not matched to a gene: 2. Germline V gene sequence: CDR1 SGHVS, CDR2 FNYEAQ. In nucleotides, the CDR3 is TGTGCCAGCAGCGAGACAGGGAACTATGGCTACACCTTC. It encodes CASSETGNYGYTF.

This chain joins TRBV28 and TRBJ1-5, with D uncertain. The CDR3 loop spans 12 amino acids. Germline V gene data show CDR1 as MDHEN and CDR2 as SYDVKM. V lost 4 bases, J lost 7 bases, and 8 bases lay in between. This CDR3 is CASSSGIQPQHF. Here the CDR3 DNA reads TGTGCCAGCAGTTCAGGAATACAGCCCCAGCATTTT. The full variable domain, completed using reference TRBV28 and TRBJ1-5, is DVKVTQSSRYLVKRTGEKVFLECVQDMDHENMFWYRQDPGLGLRLIYFSYDVKMKEKGDIPEGYSVSREKKERFSLILESASTNQTSMYLCASSSGIQPQHFGDGTRLSIL.

This rearrangement joins TRBV9 to TRBJ2-5; 7 bases match TRBD1. The CDR3 covers 15 residues. Germline lookup yields CDR1 SGDLS and CDR2 YYNGEE. The junction had 2 bases not matched to a gene; V was cut back by 0 bases and J by 0 bases. CDR3 nucleotide sequence: TGTGCCAGCAGCGTAGGGACAGGTAACCAAGAGACCCAGTACTTC. As protein: CASSVGTGNQETQYF.

This rearrangement joins TRBV19 to TRBJ2-1; D remains ambiguous. This CDR3 region has 15 residues. Trimming shortened V by 0 bases and J by 3 bases, and 9 bases separated the two germline ends. Per the germline V gene, CDR1 is LNHDA and CDR2 is SQIVND (reference sequence). The CDR3 nucleotides read TGTGCCAGTAGTATAGATGGTCAGCGCTACAATGAGCAGTTCTTC. This encodes CASSIDGQRYNEQFF.